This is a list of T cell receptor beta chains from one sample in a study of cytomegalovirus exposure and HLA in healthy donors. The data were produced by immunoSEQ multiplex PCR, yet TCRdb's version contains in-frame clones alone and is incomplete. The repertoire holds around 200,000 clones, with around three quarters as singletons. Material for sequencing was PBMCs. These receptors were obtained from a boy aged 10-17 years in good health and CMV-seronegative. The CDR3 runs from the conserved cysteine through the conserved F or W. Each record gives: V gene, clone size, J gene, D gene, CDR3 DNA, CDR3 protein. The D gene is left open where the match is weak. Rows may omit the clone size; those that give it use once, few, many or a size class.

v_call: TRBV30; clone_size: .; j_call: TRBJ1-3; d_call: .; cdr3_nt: TGTGCCTGGAGCTCCCCCAGGGTGTCCTCTGGAAACACCATATATTTT; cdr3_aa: CAWSSPRVSSGNTIYF
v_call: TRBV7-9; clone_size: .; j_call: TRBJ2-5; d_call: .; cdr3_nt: TGTGCCAGCAGCCCGACGCAGGGGTACCAAGAGGCCCAGTACTTC; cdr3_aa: CASSPTQGYQEAQYF
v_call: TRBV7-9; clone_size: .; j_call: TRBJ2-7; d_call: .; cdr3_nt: TGTGCCAGCAGCTTAGGCAGGGGGGAGAAGTCCTACGAGCAGTACTTC; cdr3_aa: CASSLGRGEKSYEQYF
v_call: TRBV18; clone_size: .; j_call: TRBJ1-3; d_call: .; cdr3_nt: TGTGCCAGCTCACCACCAGGAGGGGCCAACTCTGGAAACACCATATATTTT; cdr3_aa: CASSPPGGANSGNTIYF
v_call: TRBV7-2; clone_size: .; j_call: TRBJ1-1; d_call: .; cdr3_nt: TGTGCCAGCAGCTCAGGGATTGTGGGCACTGAAGCTTTCTTT; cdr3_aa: CASSSGIVGTEAFF
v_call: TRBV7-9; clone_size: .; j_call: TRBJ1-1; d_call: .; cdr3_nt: TGTGCCAGCAGCTTCTCTCCGGAAGCTTTCTTT; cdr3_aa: CASSFSPEAFF
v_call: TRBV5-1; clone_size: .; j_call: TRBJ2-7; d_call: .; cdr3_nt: TGCGCCAGCAGCTTGGAAGGGAGCCCCCCGCTCGAGCAGTACTTC; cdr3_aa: CASSLEGSPPLEQYF
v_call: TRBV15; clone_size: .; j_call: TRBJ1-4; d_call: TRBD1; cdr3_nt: TGTGCCACCGGGGGGGACAGGATAAATGAAAAACTGTTTTTT; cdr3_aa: CATGGDRINEKLFF
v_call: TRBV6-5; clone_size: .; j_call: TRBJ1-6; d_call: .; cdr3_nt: TGTGCCAGCAGTTATCGTGGGGGCACGGATTCACCCCTCCACTTT; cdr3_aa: CASSYRGGTDSPLHF
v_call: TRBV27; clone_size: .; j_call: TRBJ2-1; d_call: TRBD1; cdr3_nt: TGTGCCAGCAGTACACAGGACAGGGGGGTCTCCTACAATGAGCAGTTCTTC; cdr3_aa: CASSTQDRGVSYNEQFF
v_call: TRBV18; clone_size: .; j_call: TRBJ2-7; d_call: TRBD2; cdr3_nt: TGTGCCAGCTCCCACGGGACTAGCGGGAATTACGAGCAGTACTTC; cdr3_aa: CASSHGTSGNYEQYF
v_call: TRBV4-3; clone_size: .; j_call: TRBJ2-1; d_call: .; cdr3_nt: TGCGCCAGCAGCCGAGGAGACGGGTACAATGAGCAGTTCTTC; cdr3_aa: CASSRGDGYNEQFF
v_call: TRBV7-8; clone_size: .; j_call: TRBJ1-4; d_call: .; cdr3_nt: TGTGCCAGCAGCTTACAGACCGGGACAACGCCCGAAAAACTGTTTTTT; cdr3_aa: CASSLQTGTTPEKLFF
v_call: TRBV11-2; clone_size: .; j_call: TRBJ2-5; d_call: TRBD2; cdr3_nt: TGTGCCAGCAGCCAACTAGCGGGAGGGCCACAAGAGACCCAGTACTTC; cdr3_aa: CASSQLAGGPQETQYF
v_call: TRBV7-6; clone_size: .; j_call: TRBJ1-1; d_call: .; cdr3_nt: TGTGCCAGCAGCTTAGGTTTGGGCCGTAACACTGAAGCTTTCTTT; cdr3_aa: CASSLGLGRNTEAFF
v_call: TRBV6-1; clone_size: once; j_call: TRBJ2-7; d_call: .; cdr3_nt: TGTGCCAGCAGTGAAGCGCTTCCCGACAGTGGGTACGAGCAGTACTTC; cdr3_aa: CASSEALPDSGYEQYF
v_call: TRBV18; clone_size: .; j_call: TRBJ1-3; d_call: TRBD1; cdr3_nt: TGTGCCAGCTCACCGGGGACAGGGATCTCTGGAAACACCATATATTTT; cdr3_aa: CASSPGTGISGNTIYF
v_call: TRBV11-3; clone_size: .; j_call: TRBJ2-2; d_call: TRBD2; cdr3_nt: TGTGCCAGCAGCTACCCCTCAACCGGGACTAGGGTGGGGGAGCTGTTTTTT; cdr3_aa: CASSYPSTGTRVGELFF
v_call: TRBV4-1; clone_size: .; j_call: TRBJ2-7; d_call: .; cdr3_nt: TGCGCCAGCAGCCAGAAAGCGGGCTCCTCCTACGAGCAGTACTTC; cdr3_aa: CASSQKAGSSYEQYF
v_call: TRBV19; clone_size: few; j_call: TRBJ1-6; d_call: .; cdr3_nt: TGTGCCAGTACCGGGACATATAATTCACCCCTCCACTTT; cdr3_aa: CASTGTYNSPLHF
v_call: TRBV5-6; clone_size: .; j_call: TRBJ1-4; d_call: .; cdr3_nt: TGTGCCAGCAGCTTGACAGCTAATGAAAAACTGTTTTTT; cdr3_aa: CASSLTANEKLFF
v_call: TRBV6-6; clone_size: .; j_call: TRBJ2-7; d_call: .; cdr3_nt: TGTGCCAGCAGTTACCAAACCTACGAGCAGTACTTC; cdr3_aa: CASSYQTYEQYF
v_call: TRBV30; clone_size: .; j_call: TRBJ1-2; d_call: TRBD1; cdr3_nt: TGTGCCTGGATGCCCGACAGGGGGTTCTATGGCTACACCTTC; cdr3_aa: CAWMPDRGFYGYTF
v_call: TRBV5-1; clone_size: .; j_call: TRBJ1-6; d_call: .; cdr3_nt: TGCGCCAGCAGCTTGGGACAGCTGAATTCACCCCTCCACTTT; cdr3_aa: CASSLGQLNSPLHF
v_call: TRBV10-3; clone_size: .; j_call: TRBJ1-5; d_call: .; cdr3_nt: TGTGCCATCAGTGAGGTTCAGGGTCGGGTAAATCAGCCCCAGCATTTT; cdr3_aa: CAISEVQGRVNQPQHF
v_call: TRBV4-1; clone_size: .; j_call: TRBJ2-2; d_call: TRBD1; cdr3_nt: TGCGCCAGCCGAGGAGCAGGGACAGGGGGATTTGCCGGGGAGCTGTTTTTT; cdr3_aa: CASRGAGTGGFAGELFF
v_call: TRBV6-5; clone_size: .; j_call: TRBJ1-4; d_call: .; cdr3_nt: TGTGCCAGCAGTTACCGGGGGGGAAATGAAAAACTGTTTTTT; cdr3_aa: CASSYRGGNEKLFF
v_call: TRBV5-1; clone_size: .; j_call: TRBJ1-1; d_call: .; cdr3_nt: TGCGCCAGCAGCTTGGTACTCAGGGGATCTGAAGCTTTCTTT; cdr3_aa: CASSLVLRGSEAFF
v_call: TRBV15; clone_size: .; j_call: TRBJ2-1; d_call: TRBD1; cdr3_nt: TGTGCCACCAGCAGAGGTACCGGGACAGGGGGTTACAATGAGCAGTTCTTC; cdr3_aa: CATSRGTGTGGYNEQFF
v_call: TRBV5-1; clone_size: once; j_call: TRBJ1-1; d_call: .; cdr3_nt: TGCGCCAGCAGCTTGTCCGGACAGCTAGAAGCTTTCTTT; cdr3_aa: CASSLSGQLEAFF
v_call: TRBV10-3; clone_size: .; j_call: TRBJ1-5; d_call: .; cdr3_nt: TGTGCCATCAGTGAAATATTCAATCAGCCCCAGCATTTT; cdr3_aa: CAISEIFNQPQHF
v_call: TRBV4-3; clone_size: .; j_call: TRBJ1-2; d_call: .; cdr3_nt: TGCGCCAGCAGCCAAGTCACAGGGTACAATGGCTACACCTTC; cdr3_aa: CASSQVTGYNGYTF
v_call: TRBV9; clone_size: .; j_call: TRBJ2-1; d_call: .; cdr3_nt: TGTGCCAGCAAACCCTTCCCTCCGGGAAAATACTCCTACAATGAGCAGTTCTTC; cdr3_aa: CASKPFPPGKYSYNEQFF
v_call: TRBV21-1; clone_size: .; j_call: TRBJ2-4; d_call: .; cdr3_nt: TGTGCCAGCAGCGGACGGACAGAGCCAGCCAAAAACATTCAGTACTTC; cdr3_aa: CASSGRTEPAKNIQYF
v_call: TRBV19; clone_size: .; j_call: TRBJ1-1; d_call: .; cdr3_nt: TGTGCCAGTAGTATAGGAGGGAGGCACACTGAAGCTTTCTTT; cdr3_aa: CASSIGGRHTEAFF
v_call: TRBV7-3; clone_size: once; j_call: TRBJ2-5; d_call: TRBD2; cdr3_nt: TGTGCCAGCAGCTTGCTCGGGGGAGGGCAAGAGACCCAGTACTTC; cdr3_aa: CASSLLGGGQETQYF
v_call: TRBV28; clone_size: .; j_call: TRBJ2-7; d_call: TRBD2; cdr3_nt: TGTGCCAGCAGTTTATATACTCGGACTAGCGGGAGGCAGCGAGTCTACGAGCAGTACTTC; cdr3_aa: CASSLYTRTSGRQRVYEQYF
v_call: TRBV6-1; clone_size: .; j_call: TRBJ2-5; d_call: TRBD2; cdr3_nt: TGTGCCAGCAGTGAAGGGGGCGGGGGGGGAGAGACCCAGTACTTC; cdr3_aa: CASSEGGGGGETQYF
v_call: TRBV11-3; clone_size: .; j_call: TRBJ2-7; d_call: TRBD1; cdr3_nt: TGTGCCAGCAGCTCAAACCGACAGGGCCCAGCGTGGGAGCAGTACTTC; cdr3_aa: CASSSNRQGPAWEQYF
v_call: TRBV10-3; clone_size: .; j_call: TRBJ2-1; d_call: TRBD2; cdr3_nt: TGTGCCATCAGTCCCCGGACTAGCCTCGGCTACAATGAGCAGTTCTTC; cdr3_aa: CAISPRTSLGYNEQFF
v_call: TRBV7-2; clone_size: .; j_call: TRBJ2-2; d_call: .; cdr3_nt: TGTGCCAGCAACAGAGGGGGAGTCGAATCCGGGGAGCTGTTTTTT; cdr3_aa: CASNRGGVESGELFF
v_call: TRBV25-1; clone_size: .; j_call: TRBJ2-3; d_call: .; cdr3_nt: TGTGCCAGCAGTCTGGGTCGGATGGCGGGCACAGATACGCAGTATTTT; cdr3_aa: CASSLGRMAGTDTQYF
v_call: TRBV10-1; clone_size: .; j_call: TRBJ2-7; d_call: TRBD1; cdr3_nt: TGCGCCAGCAGTAGCGCCGGGACAGGGATGCAGTACTTC; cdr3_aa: CASSSAGTGMQYF
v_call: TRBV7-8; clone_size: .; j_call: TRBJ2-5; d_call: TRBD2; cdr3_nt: TGTGCCAGCAGCTTAGGGGGCAGGAGCGGGGGGTTCACAGAGACCCAGTACTTC; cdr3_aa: CASSLGGRSGGFTETQYF
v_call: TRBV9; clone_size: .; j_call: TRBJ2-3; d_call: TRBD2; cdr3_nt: TGTGCCAGCAGCGTTGGGACTAGCGGGGGGCTTAGCACAGATACGCAGTATTTT; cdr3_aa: CASSVGTSGGLSTDTQYF
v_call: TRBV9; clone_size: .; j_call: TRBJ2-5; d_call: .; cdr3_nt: TGTGCCAGCAGCGTAGGCCCTTGGACAGACCAAGAGACCCAGTACTTC; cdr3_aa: CASSVGPWTDQETQYF
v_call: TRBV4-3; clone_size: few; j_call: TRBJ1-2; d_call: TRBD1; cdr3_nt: TGCGCCAGCAGCCGCGTTCAGGGGGCGAATGGCTACACCTTC; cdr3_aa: CASSRVQGANGYTF
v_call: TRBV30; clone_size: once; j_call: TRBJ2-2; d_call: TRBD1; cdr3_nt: TGTGCCTGGAGAGAGGGGGCCCCCACCGGGGAGCTGTTTTTT; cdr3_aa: CAWREGAPTGELFF